The clone carrying this T cell receptor beta chain appeared a few times. Its antigen is not identified. The sample holds other DNA sequences that translate to the same CDR3. This record comes from a study of memory CD4+ T cells and cytomegalovirus serostatus. Single viable CD3+CD4+CD8-CD45RO+ cells were sorted as the memory CD4+ T cells. Donors' CMV status reflects serum IgG against pp150, pp28, p38, p52. Study-wide results and caveats: Suggested: most of the CMV-linked TCR signature lies in CD4+ memory cells.

Profiling relied on immunoSEQ multiplex PCR, and the TCRdb table lists in-frame clones only, not all of them. The profile covers roughly 53,000 clones, with about 80% appearing a single time and roughly 1.7% taken by the ten largest. Germline V gene data show CDR1 as SGHRS and CDR2 as YFSETQ. Trimming cost V 2 bases and J 4 bases, with 9 bases left between them. The CDR3 length is 13 residues. The V and J genes are TRBV5-1 and TRBJ1-1; D is possibly TRBD1 (6 bases). Input material: memory CD4+ T cells from blood. The source is an adult in good health and CMV-seronegative. Here the CDR3 DNA reads TGCGCCAGCAGCTTAAGGGGGGGCACTGAAGCTTTCTTT. Translating it yields CASSLRGGTEAFF.